This record covers a single TCR beta chain. It has no known antigen specificity. No quality values exist for individual bases; no much larger clone is one base distant. The data belong to a study of lymphopenia after photon versus proton radiotherapy (dated by TCRdb to about 2019). General notes on the study: The study compared the immunological effects of photon versus proton radiation therapy in patients with gastrointestinal tumors who developed high-grade lymphopenia. The cohort included 15 to 20 patients with gastrointestinal tumors who developed lymphopenia after receiving either photon or proton therapy. The study was designed to characterize how the impact on the immune system differs between the two radiation modalities.

Libraries came from the immunoSEQ multiplex PCR assay. Deep sequencing of rearranged TCR beta loci, alongside multiparametric flow cytometry, was used to profile T cell repertoires. As stored in TCRdb, this immuneACCESS dataset retains in-frame rearrangements with V and J assigned. A fraction of the clones does not appear; measured against another copy, unresolved V genes explain less than half of the discrepancy, and the remainder lacks a known reason. This sample is represented by 24,000 or so clones; approximately 88% of them were singletons. About 22% of the sample goes to the ten largest clones. What the research found in general, with its limitations: After the lymphocyte count nadir, oligoclonal expansion, especially of CD8+ Temra cells, was observed in photon-treated repertoires, and the drop in diversity was driven by this expansion. Relative stability during treatment was observed in proton-treated patients, whereas loss of naive T cells and TCR diversity and gain of effector/memory populations were observed in photon-treated patients. The survival association was assessed only in patients who died, and better survival with proton therapy was presented by the authors as a possibility rather than a demonstrated result. Across the cohort, among patients who died, a greater drop in TCR diversity after the nadir was inversely correlated with overall survival time.

The specimen comprised peripheral blood, sampled from a patient treated with photon-based radiotherapy. This TCR came from a man in his forties with gastric cancer.

Here is the DNA: TGTGCCAGCAGCTTAGGTCCCAGGGGGATATACAATGAGCAGTTCTTC. Its amino acids are CASSLGPRGIYNEQFF. In this chain, TRBV11-2 is recombined with TRBJ2-1; TRBD1 aligns with 7 central bases. The CDR3 runs 16 residues from the cysteine to the phenylalanine. The CDR3 DNA has 48 bases and is translated from base 1. CDR1 and CDR2 (SGHAT, FQNNGV) derive from the germline V gene. Unmatched junction bases come to 7, with V trimmed by 1 base and J by 4 bases.